This T cell receptor beta chain was sequenced for a study of cytomegalovirus exposure and HLA in healthy donors. The CDR3 contains 16 residues. The germline V gene has CDR1 MNHEY and CDR2 SVGAGI. Trimming left V 2 bases short and J 7 bases short, with 18 bases between. General study results and limits: TCR beta V segments were, for the most part, productive about 90% or about 30% of the time in an earlier analysis.

The PCR ran on 60 Vbeta and 13 Jbeta primers. Only in-frame clones appear in the TCRdb table, and some are missing; sequencing was by immunoSEQ multiplex PCR. The sample has roughly 180,000 clones; 84% are singletons. About this clone: Its antigen is as yet unknown.

The chain is built from TRBV6-5 and TRBJ2-1; D is unresolved. Sequenced: PBMCs. The sequence was obtained from a man aged 25 to 40 in good health and CMV-seronegative. In DNA form, the CDR3 reads TGTGCCAGCAGTTACCCCCCGGGTCCCCCGGCAAATGAGCAGTTCTTC. Translated: CASSYPPGPPANEQFF.